What follows are 8 T cell receptor beta chains derived from one specimen sequenced in a study of beta chain features in type 1 diabetes. TCRB transcripts that were expressed got sequenced, as all of the isolated RNA had been reverse transcribed. Assay: immunoSEQ multiplex PCR; the TCRdb copy retains only in-frame clones and omits some. The sample lists a few hundred thousand clones, 8.5% to 10% occurring once. The study's findings and limits: The study found moderately but significantly shorter TCRB CDR3s in all four CD4+ subsets of Type 1 diabetes patients.

Their antigen targets remain unknown. Input material: central memory CD4+ T cells from blood. Source of these receptors: a young man with type 1 diabetes.

This clone was counted ten times or more. The chain joins TRBV23-1 to TRBJ2-7; 9 nucleotides agree with TRBD1. TRBV23-1 is an ORF; its function is uncertain. CDR3 length: 16 residues. Trimming took 6 bases from V and 1 from J; bases not matched to a gene: 10. The CDR3 protein is CASRPGQGTRSYEQYF. CDR3 nucleotides: TGCGCCAGCAGGCCGGGACAGGGCACCCGATCCTACGAGCAGTACTTC.

This clone showed up just a few times. The rearrangement joins TRBV11-3 to TRBJ2-3; D is unresolved. V was trimmed by 1 base and J by 2 bases, leaving 7 bases between them. The CDR3 is 14 residues long. From germline, CDR1 is SGHNT and CDR2 YENEEA. The CDR3 sequence: CASSLGGPTDTQYF. CDR3 nucleotide sequence: TGTGCCAGCAGCTTAGGCGGCCCCACAGATACGCAGTATTTT.

This clone was observed a few times. The rearrangement uses TRBV6-1 and TRBJ1-1; the match to TRBD1 covers 10 bases. Germline trimming cut 6 bases from V and 6 bases from J; bases unmatched to any gene: 10. This CDR3 comprises 15 residues. The germline V gene has CDR1 MNHNS and CDR2 SASEGT. The CDR3 loop reads CASSRSTGGDPEAFF. The CDR3 nucleotides read TGTGCCAGCAGCAGATCGACAGGGGGCGACCCTGAAGCTTTCTTT.

J is TRBJ1-4 and V is TRBV5-4; D remains ambiguous. CDR1 is SGHNT and CDR2 is YYREEE in the germline V gene (reference sequence). There are 15 residues in the CDR3. V shed 0 bases and J shed 3 bases, with 9 bases lying between them. The CDR3 sequence is CASSLGSWANEKLFF. The CDR3 DNA follows: TGTGCCAGCAGCTTGGGGAGTTGGGCTAATGAAAAACTGTTTTTT.

This clone was seen a few times. The rearrangement joins TRBV11-2 to TRBJ1-2, with a possible D match to TRBD1 (5 bases). The V and J ends lost 4 bases and 5 bases respectively, with 14 bases between them. The CDR3 contains 14 residues. Germline V gives CDR1 SGHAT, CDR2 FQNNGV. The CDR3 DNA follows: TGTGCCAGCAGCTCGCAGGGTGGATTATATGGCTACACCTTC. Translated, it gives CASSSQGGLYGYTF.

This clone appeared a few times. The chain employs TRBV7-8 and TRBJ2-7; unclear D gene. The germline V and J ends were trimmed by 7 bases and 4 bases, with 17 bases remaining between them. Per the germline V gene, CDR1 is SGHVS and CDR2 is FQNEAQ. This CDR3 is 14 amino acids long. The CDR3 here is CASTPANIPYEQYF. DNA for the CDR3: TGTGCCAGCACCCCCGCGAATATCCCGTACGAGCAGTACTTC.

Only a few counts were recorded for this clone. The chain employs TRBV11-2 and TRBJ2-1; 10 positions match TRBD2. Germline V lookup: CDR1 SGHAT, CDR2 FQNNGV. V lost 6 bases and J lost 7; bases outside the gene matches: 9. The CDR3 contains 15 residues. The CDR3 reads CASRDPSGRSNEQFF. The CDR3 nucleotides are TGTGCCAGCAGAGATCCTAGCGGGAGATCTAATGAGCAGTTCTTC. The full variable domain, completed using reference TRBV11-2 and TRBJ2-1, is EAGVAQSPRYKIIEKRQSVAFWCNPISGHATLYWYQQILGQGPKLLIQFQNNGVVDDSQLPKDRFSAERLKGVDSTLKIQPAKLEDSAVYLCASRDPSGRSNEQFFGPGTRLTVL.

The chain joins TRBV10-3 to TRBJ2-3; the match to TRBD2 covers 8 bases. The germline CDR1 and CDR2 sequences are ENHRY and SYGVKD. The ends lost 10 bases at V and 1 base at J; junction bases unmatched: 16. This CDR3 has 17 amino acids. CDR3 DNA: TGTGCCACCCGCTCAGATGGTCGGCGGGAGGGCACAGATACGCAGTATTTT. It is translated as CATRSDGRREGTDTQYF.